This T cell receptor (beta chain) was observed in a study of blood T cell repertoires in COVID-19. This clone was seen just once. Profiling relied on immunoSEQ multiplex PCR, and the TCRdb table lists in-frame clones only, not all of them. The table shows fewer than 450,000 clones, with about 93% occurring only once. Germline-derived CDR1 and CDR2 are SGHDT and YYEEEE. The CDR3 is 13 residues long. The V end lost 3 bases, the J end lost 4 bases, and 8 bases lay between the germline ends. V is TRBV5-6 and J is TRBJ2-1, with a tentative D call TRBD2 (5 bases). This clonotype was obtained from a woman aged 18-30 years who had recovered from COVID-19. Sample: peripheral blood. The CDR3 here is CASSYTRYNEQFF. Here the CDR3 DNA reads TGTGCCAGCAGCTATACTAGATACAATGAGCAGTTCTTC.